This T cell receptor beta chain was documented in a study of cytotoxic CD8 clonotypes in ibrutinib-treated CLL. Study at large: After a median of 68 months, roughly 15 patients stayed remitted and 12 progressed; responses had been partial in some 25 and complete in 2.

Study-level results: Under treatment, the uncommon public clonotypes either contracted or remained stable. Higher clonality was seen at ibrutinib response and a return toward baseline at progression.

Looked up from germline, CDR1 is SGHDT and CDR2 is YYEEEE. This CDR3 is built from 17 residues. J lost 5 bases, V lost 2 bases, and 10 bases had no gene match. Comment on this clone: The target antigen is unknown.

TCRdb's table, derived via immunoSEQ multiplex PCR, lists solely in-frame clones and lacks some. This sample carries about 97,000 clones, approximately 71% of them seen once, and the ten largest clones take approximately 25%. Sequenced material: PBMCs, taken after 24 months of ibrutinib treatment. The chain employs TRBV5-6 and TRBJ2-7, with TRBD2 identical over 13 bases. The source of this sequence is a human donor with chronic lymphocytic leukemia. For the CDR3, the DNA is TGTGCCAGCAGCTTCGGGACTAGCGGGAAATGGATAAACGAGCAGTACTTC. This gives the protein CASSFGTSGKWINEQYF.